This TCR beta chain was captured by sequencing in a study of cytomegalovirus exposure and HLA in healthy donors. Profiling relied on immunoSEQ multiplex PCR, and the TCRdb table lists in-frame clones only, not all of them. The sample records some 83,000 clones, roughly 94% being singletons. The trim removed 7 bases at V and 2 bases at J, leaving 6 bases unmatched. Looked up from germline, CDR1 is LNHDA and CDR2 is SQIVND (reference sequence). The CDR3 is made up of 14 amino acids. The chain employs TRBV19 and TRBJ2-3; the match to TRBD1 covers 7 bases. Sequencing input: PBMCs. The sequence was collected from a woman aged 18-30 years in good health and CMV-seropositive. The CDR3 is CASTWTGYTDTQYF. The CDR3 DNA follows: TGTGCCAGTACCTGGACAGGCTACACAGATACGCAGTATTTT. The complete variable domain, with remaining parts taken from reference TRBV19 and TRBJ2-3, reads DGGITQSPKYLFRKEGQNVTLSCEQNLNHDAMYWYRQDPGQGLRLIYYSQIVNDFQKGDIAEGYSVSREKKESFPLTVTSAQKNPTAFYLCASTWTGYTDTQYFGPGTRLTVL.